This TCR beta chain is from a study of blood T cell repertoires in COVID-19. The overall study: PBMCs, B-cell-depleted T cells, or T cells were the source of the cDNA or gDNA that made up the material.

Measured with immunoSEQ multiplex PCR; TCRdb has only the in-frame clones, and not every one. The sample shows about 130,000 clones, more than 75% of them seen only once. Source material: peripheral blood. This TCR was recovered from a man in his fifties or sixties with COVID-19, enrolled during active disease.

In nucleotides, the CDR3 is TGTGCCAGTAGAGCCCTCTTTTTGCGCTATGGCTACACCTTC. Translating gives CASRALFLRYGYTF. The V call is TRBV19, the J call TRBJ1-2; no clear D. Trimming cost V 6 bases and J 4 bases, with 15 bases left between them. This CDR3 region has 14 residues. CDR1 is LNHDA, CDR2 SQIVND, per germline (reference sequence).